The clone carrying this T cell receptor (beta chain) was seen repeatedly, ten times or more. Amplified TCR beta CDR3 regions derived from RNA transcripts. The study used the HTBI primer set for a first-round RT-PCR of the TCR CDR3. One entry per CDR3 protein results from TCRdb running MiXCR on the multiplex PCR reads. The profile shows fewer than 550,000 distinct CDR3 sequences, 15% to 19% of them singletons. The entry originates in a study of T cells in Graves' hyperthyroidism and ophthalmopathy. Sequenced input: blood. This sequence was found in a young woman with Graves' hyperthyroidism.

The CDR3 coding sequence is TGTGCCAGCAGCCAGGGGAGAAGGAGGGGACTATCTGGGGCCAACGTCCTGACTTTC. Translation: CASSQGRRRGLSGANVLTF. J is TRBJ2-6 and V is TRBV11-2; D perhaps matches TRBD2 (7 bases). Germline V lookup: CDR1 SGHAT, CDR2 FQNNGV. The V and J ends lost 5 bases and 1 base respectively, with 21 bases between them. The CDR3 has 19 residues.